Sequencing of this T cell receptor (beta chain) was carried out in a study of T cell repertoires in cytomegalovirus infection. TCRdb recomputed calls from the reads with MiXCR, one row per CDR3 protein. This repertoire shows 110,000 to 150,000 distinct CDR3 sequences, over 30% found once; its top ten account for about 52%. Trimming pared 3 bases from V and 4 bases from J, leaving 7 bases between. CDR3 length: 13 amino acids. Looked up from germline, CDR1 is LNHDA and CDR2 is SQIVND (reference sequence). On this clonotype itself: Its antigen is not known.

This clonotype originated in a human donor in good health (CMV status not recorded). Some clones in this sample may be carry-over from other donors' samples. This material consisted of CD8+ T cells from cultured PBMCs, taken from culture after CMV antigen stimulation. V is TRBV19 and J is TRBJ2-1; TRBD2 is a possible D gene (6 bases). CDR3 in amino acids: CASSISGYNEQFF. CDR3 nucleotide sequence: TGTGCCAGTAGTATTAGCGGTTACAATGAGCAGTTCTTC.